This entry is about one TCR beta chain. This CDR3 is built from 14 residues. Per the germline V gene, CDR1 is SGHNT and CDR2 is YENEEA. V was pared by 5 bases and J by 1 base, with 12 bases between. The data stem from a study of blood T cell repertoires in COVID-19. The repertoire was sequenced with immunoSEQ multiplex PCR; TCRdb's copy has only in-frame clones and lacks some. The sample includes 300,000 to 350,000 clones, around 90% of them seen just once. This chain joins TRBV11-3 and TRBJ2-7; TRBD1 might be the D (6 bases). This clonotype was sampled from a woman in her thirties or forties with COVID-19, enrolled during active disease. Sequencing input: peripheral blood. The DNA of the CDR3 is TGTGCCAGCAGCCGGGGACAAGCATCCTACGAGCAGTACTTC. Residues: CASSRGQASYEQYF.